This entry concerns a single T cell receptor beta chain. Original data processing: Productive clonotypes were detectable down to 2.59 x 10-5 frequency. This table comes from immunoSEQ multiplex PCR, and its TCRdb copy is limited to in-frame clones, with some not included. V, J and clone size are taken as reported in that table, and D and trimming were inferred from the DNA itself. The data contain approximately 31,000 clones, roughly 72% of them singletons. Germline V gene data show CDR1 as SGHRS and CDR2 as YFSETQ. The CDR3 is 15 amino acids. The J segment lost 4 bases and the V segment lost 3 bases, leaving 8 bases of the junction unmatched. These data belong to a study of STAT5B mutations in CD4+ large granular lymphocyte leukemia.

This sequence originates from a human donor in good health. Sequences were obtained from CD4+ T cells from blood buffy coats. This rearrangement joins TRBV5-1 to TRBJ2-7; TRBD1 aligns across 9 bases. The CDR3: CASSSGTGLFYEQYF. DNA for the CDR3: TGCGCCAGCAGCTCCGGGACAGGGCTATTTTACGAGCAGTACTTC.